This T cell receptor beta chain stems from a study of T-cell reconstitution after alpha-beta-depleted transplantation in children. The CDR3 runs 13 residues. CDR1 and CDR2 from the germline V gene are SGHDT and YYEEEE. Trimming left V 1 base short and J 7 bases short, with 9 bases between. Unique molecular identifiers were incorporated when the TCRbeta library was constructed. TCRdb re-analysed the PCR reads in MiXCR, keeping a single row per CDR3 protein. In the table there are 250,000 to 300,000 distinct CDR3 sequences, around 10% of which are singletons. This clonotype was recorded at least ten times.

The TCR was taken from a male patient aged 2 to 9 who had a stem cell transplant for chronic granulomatous disease, so the T cells may come from the graft donor. The sample was peripheral blood, taken 180 days after TCRalphabeta/CD19-depleted stem cell transplant. J is TRBJ1-5 and V is TRBV5-6; tentatively, D is TRBD1 (6 bases). This CDR3 is CASSLQGTQPQHF. The CDR3 DNA reads TGTGCCAGCAGCTTGCAGGGGACACAGCCCCAGCATTTT. The full variable domain, rest sourced from reference TRBV5-6 and TRBJ1-5, is DAGVTQSPTHLIKTRGQQVTLRCSPKSGHDTVSWYQQALGQGPQFIFQYYEEEERQRGNFPDRFSGHQFPNYSSELNVNALLLGDSALYLCASSLQGTQPQHFGDGTRLSIL.